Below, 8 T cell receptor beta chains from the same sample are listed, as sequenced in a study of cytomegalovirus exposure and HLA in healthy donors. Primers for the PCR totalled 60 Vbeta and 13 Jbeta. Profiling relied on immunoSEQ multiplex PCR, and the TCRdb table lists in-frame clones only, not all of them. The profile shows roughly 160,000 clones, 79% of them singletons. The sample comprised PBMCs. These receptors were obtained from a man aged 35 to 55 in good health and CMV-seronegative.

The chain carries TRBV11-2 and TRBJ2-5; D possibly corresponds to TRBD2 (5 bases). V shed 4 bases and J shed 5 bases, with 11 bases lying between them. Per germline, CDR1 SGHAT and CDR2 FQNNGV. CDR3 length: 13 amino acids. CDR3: CASSSGGRETQYF. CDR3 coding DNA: TGTGCCAGCAGCTCAGGCGGGCGGGAGACCCAGTACTTC.

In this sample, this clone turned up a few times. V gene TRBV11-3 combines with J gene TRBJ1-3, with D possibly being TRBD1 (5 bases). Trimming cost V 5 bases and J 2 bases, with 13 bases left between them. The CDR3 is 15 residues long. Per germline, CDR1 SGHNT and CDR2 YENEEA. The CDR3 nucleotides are TGTGCCAGCAGCCCCGGGACTGCTGCTGGAAACACCATATATTTT. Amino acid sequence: CASSPGTAAGNTIYF.

CDR3 in amino acids: CASSGTPGGEQFF. For the CDR3, the DNA is TGTGCCAGCAGTGGAACCCCAGGGGGCGAGCAGTTCTTC. J is TRBJ2-1 and V is TRBV6-5, with TRBD1 matching over 8 bases. Germline lookup yields CDR1 MNHEY and CDR2 SVGAGI. J lost 10 bases, V lost 5 bases, and 7 bases had no gene match. The CDR3 runs to 13 residues.

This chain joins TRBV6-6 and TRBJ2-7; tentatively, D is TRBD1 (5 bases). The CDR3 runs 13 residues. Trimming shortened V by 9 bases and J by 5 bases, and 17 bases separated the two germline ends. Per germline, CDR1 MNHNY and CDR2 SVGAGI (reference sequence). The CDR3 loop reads CASQGLSGDEQYF. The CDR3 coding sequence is TGTGCCAGTCAGGGCCTTTCGGGCGACGAGCAGTACTTC.

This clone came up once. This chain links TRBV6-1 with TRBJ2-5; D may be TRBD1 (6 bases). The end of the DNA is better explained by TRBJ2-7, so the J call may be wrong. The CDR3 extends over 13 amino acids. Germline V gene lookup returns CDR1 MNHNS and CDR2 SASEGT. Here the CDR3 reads CASNRQVSYEQYF. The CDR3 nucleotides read TGTGCCAGCAATCGACAGGTCTCCTACGAGCAGTACTTC.

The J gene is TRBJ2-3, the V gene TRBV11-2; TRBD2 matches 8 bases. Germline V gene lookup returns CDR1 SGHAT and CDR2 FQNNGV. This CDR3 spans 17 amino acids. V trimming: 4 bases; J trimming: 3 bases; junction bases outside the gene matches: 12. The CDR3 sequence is CASSSGLSGSKTDTQYF. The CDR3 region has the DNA TGTGCCAGCAGCTCCGGTTTGAGCGGGAGTAAAACAGATACGCAGTATTTT. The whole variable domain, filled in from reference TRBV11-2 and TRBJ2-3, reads EAGVAQSPRYKIIEKRQSVAFWCNPISGHATLYWYQQILGQGPKLLIQFQNNGVVDDSQLPKDRFSAERLKGVDSTLKIQPAKLEDSAVYLCASSSGLSGSKTDTQYFGPGTRLTVL.

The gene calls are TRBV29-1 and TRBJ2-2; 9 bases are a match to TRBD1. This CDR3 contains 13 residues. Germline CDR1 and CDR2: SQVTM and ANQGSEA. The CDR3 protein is CRPSGQGPGELFF. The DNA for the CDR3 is TGCAGACCCTCCGGACAGGGGCCCGGGGAGCTGTTTTTT.

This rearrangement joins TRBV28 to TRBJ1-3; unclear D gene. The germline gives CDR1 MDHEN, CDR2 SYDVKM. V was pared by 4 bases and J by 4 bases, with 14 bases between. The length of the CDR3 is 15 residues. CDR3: CASSSLVGAGNTIYF. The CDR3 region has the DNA TGTGCCAGCAGTTCTTTGGTGGGCGCGGGAAACACCATATATTTT.